This is a list of T cell receptor beta chains from one sample in a study of blood T cell repertoires in COVID-19. Sequenced by immunoSEQ multiplex PCR; TCRdb stores in-frame clones only, minus some. The profile shows 290,000 or so clones, 90% of them singletons. Source material: PBMCs or T cells enriched from blood (not recorded which). The receptor set was obtained from a woman in her 30s who had recovered from COVID-19. Each CDR3 is given with its conserved first and last residue.

CDR3 length: 17; J gene: TRBJ2-7; V gene: TRBV7-6; CDR3 protein: CASSLYAGQGTSYEQYF
CDR3 length: 16; J gene: TRBJ2-7; V gene: TRBV9; CDR3 protein: CASSARSGTPSYEQYF
CDR3 length: 12; J gene: TRBJ1-1; V gene: TRBV19; CDR3 protein: CASSGQNTEAFF
CDR3 length: 13; J gene: TRBJ1-5; V gene: TRBV27; CDR3 protein: CASSLSSTRPQHF
CDR3 length: 12; J gene: TRBJ2-7; V gene: TRBV28; CDR3 protein: CASSETDYEQYF
CDR3 length: 18; J gene: TRBJ1-5; V gene: TRBV27; CDR3 protein: CASSFQPAGAGGNQPQHF
CDR3 length: 12; J gene: TRBJ1-1; V gene: TRBV28; CDR3 protein: CASSSYRPKAFF
CDR3 length: 15; J gene: TRBJ1-2; V gene: TRBV9; CDR3 protein: CASSEGAIANYGYTF
CDR3 length: 15; J gene: TRBJ2-1; V gene: TRBV28; CDR3 protein: CASSPILAGGREQFF
CDR3 length: 12; J gene: TRBJ1-1; V gene: TRBV19; CDR3 protein: CASSEDRFEAFF
CDR3 length: 14; J gene: TRBJ2-7; V gene: TRBV6-6; CDR3 protein: CASSSPGVSYEQYF
CDR3 length: 15; J gene: TRBJ1-5; V gene: TRBV4-2; CDR3 protein: CASSQEIGVDQPQHF
CDR3 length: 14; J gene: TRBJ1-6; V gene: TRBV14; CDR3 protein: CASSQGPGVSPLHF
CDR3 length: 13; J gene: TRBJ2-7; V gene: TRBV7-8; CDR3 protein: CASSLSDDYEQYF
CDR3 length: 12; J gene: TRBJ2-7; V gene: TRBV6-7; CDR3 protein: CASSYSFQGQYF
CDR3 length: 13; J gene: TRBJ2-5; V gene: TRBV13; CDR3 protein: CASSPRTQETQYF